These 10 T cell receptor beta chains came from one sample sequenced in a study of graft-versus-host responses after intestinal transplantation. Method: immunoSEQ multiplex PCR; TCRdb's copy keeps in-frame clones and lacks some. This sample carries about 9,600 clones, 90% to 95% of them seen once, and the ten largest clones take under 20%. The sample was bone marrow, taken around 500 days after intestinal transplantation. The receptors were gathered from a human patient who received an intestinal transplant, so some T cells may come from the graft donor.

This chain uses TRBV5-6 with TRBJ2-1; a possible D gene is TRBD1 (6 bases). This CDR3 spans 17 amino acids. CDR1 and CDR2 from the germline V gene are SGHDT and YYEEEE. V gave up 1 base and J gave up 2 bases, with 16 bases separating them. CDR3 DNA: TGTGCCAGCAGCTTGAAGTACAGGGATGCCGCCTACAATGAGCAGTTCTTC. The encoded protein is CASSLKYRDAAYNEQFF.

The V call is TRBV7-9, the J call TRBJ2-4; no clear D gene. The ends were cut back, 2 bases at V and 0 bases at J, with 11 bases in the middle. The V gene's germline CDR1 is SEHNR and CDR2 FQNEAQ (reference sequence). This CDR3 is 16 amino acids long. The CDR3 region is CASSLTRSVAKNIQYF. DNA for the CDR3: TGTGCCAGCAGCTTAACAAGGAGCGTAGCCAAAAACATTCAGTACTTC. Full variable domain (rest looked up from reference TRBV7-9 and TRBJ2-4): DTGVSQNPRHKITKRGQNVTFRCDPISEHNRLYWYRQTLGQGPEFLTYFQNEAQLEKSRLLSDRFSAERPKGSFSTLEIQRTEQGDSAMYLCASSLTRSVAKNIQYFGAGTRLSVL.

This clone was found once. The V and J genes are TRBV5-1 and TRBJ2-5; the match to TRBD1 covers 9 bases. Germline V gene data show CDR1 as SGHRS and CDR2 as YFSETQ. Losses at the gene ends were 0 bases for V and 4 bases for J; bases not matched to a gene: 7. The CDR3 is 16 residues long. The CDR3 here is CASSLGDRVRAETQYF. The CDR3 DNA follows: TGCGCCAGCAGCTTGGGGGACAGGGTTAGGGCAGAGACCCAGTACTTC.

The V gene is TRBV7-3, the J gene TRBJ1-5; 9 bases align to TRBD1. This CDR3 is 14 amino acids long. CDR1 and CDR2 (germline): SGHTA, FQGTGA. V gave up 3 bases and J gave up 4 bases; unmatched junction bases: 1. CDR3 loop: CASSLGTGNQPQHF. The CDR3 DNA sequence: TGTGCCAGCAGCTTGGGGACAGGGAATCAGCCCCAGCATTTT. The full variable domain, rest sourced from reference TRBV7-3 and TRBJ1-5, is GAGVSQTPSNKVTEKGKYVELRCDPISGHTALYWYRQSLGQGPEFLIYFQGTGAADDSGLPNDRFFAVRPEGSVSTLKIQRTERGDSAVYLCASSLGTGNQPQHFGDGTRLSIL.

The CDR3 DNA is TGTGCCAGCAGCGACCGGGACAGGTTGACCCTAAGCTCCTACAATGAGCAGTTCTTC. Protein product: CASSDRDRLTLSSYNEQFF. The chain joins TRBV9 to TRBJ2-1, with 8 nucleotides matching TRBD1. Losses at the gene ends were 3 bases for V and 0 bases for J; bases not matched to a gene: 14. Germline CDR1 reads SGDLS; CDR2 reads YYNGEE. The length of the CDR3 is 19 residues.

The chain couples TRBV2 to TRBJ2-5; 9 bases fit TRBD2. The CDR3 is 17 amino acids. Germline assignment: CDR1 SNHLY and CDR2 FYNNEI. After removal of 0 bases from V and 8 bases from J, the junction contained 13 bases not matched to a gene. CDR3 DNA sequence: TGTGCCAGCAGTGAAGCGCTTTCCAGGGCGGGGGGGGACACCCAGTACTTC. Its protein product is CASSEALSRAGGDTQYF.

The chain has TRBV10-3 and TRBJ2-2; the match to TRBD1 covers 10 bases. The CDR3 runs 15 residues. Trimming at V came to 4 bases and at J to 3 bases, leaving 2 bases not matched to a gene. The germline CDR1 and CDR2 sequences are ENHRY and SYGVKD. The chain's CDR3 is CAISGQGADTGELFF. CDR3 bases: TGTGCCATCAGTGGACAGGGGGCTGACACCGGGGAGCTGTTTTTT.

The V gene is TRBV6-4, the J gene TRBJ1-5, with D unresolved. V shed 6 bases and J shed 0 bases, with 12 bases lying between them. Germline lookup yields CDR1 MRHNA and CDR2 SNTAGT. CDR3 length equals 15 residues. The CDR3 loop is CASRESSYSNQPQHF. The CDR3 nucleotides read TGTGCCAGCAGGGAGTCCAGTTATAGCAATCAGCCCCAGCATTTT.

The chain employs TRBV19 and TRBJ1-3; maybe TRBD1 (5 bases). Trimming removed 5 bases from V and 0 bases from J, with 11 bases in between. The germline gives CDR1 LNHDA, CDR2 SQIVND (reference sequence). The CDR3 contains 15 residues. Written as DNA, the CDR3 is TGTGCCAGTAGTCGGGGACTGATCTCTGGAAACACCATATATTTT. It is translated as CASSRGLISGNTIYF.

In nucleotides, the CDR3 is TGTGCCAGCAGCTTGCTACTTGTTCGCTCCTACGAGCAGTACTTC. This gives the protein CASSLLLVRSYEQYF. This chain links TRBV5-6 with TRBJ2-7; D gene unclear. The germline CDR1 and CDR2 sequences are SGHDT and YYEEEE. The CDR3 covers 15 residues. Trimming cost V 1 base and J 0 bases, with 11 bases left between them.